Presented here are 6 T cell receptor beta chains from one specimen sequenced in a study of shared clonotypes between healthy human individuals. The protocol was immunoSEQ multiplex PCR, while the TCRdb copy is restricted to in-frame clones and leaves out a portion. The sample lists about 820,000 clones, about 92% occurring once. Naive CD8 cells lacked CD45RO, underwent positive selection for CCR7 and left out terminally differentiated effector memory CD45RA+ cells. The source material was naive CD8+ T cells sorted from blood. The receptors originated from a man aged 25-45 years in good health.

The rearrangement joins TRBV11-3 to TRBJ2-7; D is possibly TRBD2 (5 bases). CDR1 SGHNT and CDR2 YENEEA come from the germline V gene. The CDR3 is 13 residues long. V lost 3 bases, J lost 5 bases, and 11 bases lay in between. The CDR3 region is CASSLYIGDEQYF. In DNA, the CDR3 is TGTGCCAGCAGCTTGTATATCGGGGACGAGCAGTACTTC.

The chain recombines TRBV15 with TRBJ2-5; no clear D gene. V lost 2 bases, J lost 2 bases, and 9 bases lay in between. The CDR3 spans 14 residues. Germline V gene sequence: CDR1 LNHNV, CDR2 YYDKDF (reference sequence). The CDR3 bases are TGTGCCACCAGCAGATTAGGTACGCAAGAGACCCAGTACTTC. It yields the protein CATSRLGTQETQYF.

The CDR3 DNA reads TGTGCCAGCAGCTTGACTTTCAGCGGGAGTAGGTCCTACGAGCAGTACTTC. The encoded protein is CASSLTFSGSRSYEQYF. The V and J genes are TRBV5-4 and TRBJ2-7, with TRBD2 matching over 8 bases. The CDR3 covers 17 residues. CDR1 SGHNT and CDR2 YYREEE come from the germline V gene (reference sequence). The ends lost 1 base at V and 1 base at J; junction bases unmatched: 10.

The J gene is TRBJ2-7, the V gene TRBV19; no firm D call. The CDR3 runs 12 residues. Germline V gene lookup returns CDR1 LNHDA and CDR2 SQIVND (reference sequence). Trimming cost V 3 bases and J 6 bases, with 9 bases left between them. The DNA for the CDR3 is TGTGCCAGTAGTATCCCCTCGGGCGAGCAGTACTTC. Translating gives CASSIPSGEQYF. The full variable domain, in which reference TRBV19 and TRBJ2-7 provide the parts outside the CDR3, is DGGITQSPKYLFRKEGQNVTLSCEQNLNHDAMYWYRQDPGQGLRLIYYSQIVNDFQKGDIAEGYSVSREKKESFPLTVTSAQKNPTAFYLCASSIPSGEQYFGPGTRLTVT.

The rearrangement links TRBV7-9 to TRBJ2-1, with 9 bases lining up with TRBD2. The CDR3 length is 17 residues. Trimming removed 7 bases from V and 0 bases from J; junction bases left unmatched: 10. The germline gives CDR1 SEHNR, CDR2 FQNEAQ (reference sequence). CDR3 sequence: CASKSLAGPTSYNEQFF. The CDR3 DNA reads TGTGCCAGCAAATCTCTAGCGGGACCGACCTCCTACAATGAGCAGTTCTTC.

On this clone: One end of the junction is discordant with germline, which a read error may explain. Additional DNA sequences in this sample encode the identical CDR3. The chain carries TRBV6-6 and TRBJ2-3; no clear D gene. Germline CDR1 MNHNY, CDR2 SVGAGI (reference sequence). The CDR3 is 13 residues long. Here the CDR3 reads CASSYSMRDTQYF. CDR3 bases: TGTGCCAGCAGCTACTCAATGAGGGATACGCAGTATTTT.